The source of this T cell receptor (beta chain) is a study of T-cell reconstitution after alpha-beta-depleted transplantation in children. Trimming cost V 5 bases and J 4 bases; bases outside gene matches: 8. The CDR3 is made up of 15 amino acids. The germline gives CDR1 SGHVS, CDR2 FQNEAQ. During its preparation, the TCRbeta library received unique molecular identifiers. MiXCR, applied by TCRdb to the PCR reads, yields one record per CDR3 protein. The sample lists about 610,000 distinct CDR3 sequences, more than 9% occurring once. This clonotype was picked up a small number of times. The TCR originated in a human donor who donated a stem cell graft to a child with acute myeloid leukemia. V and J are TRBV7-8 and TRBJ1-5, with 7 positions matching TRBD1. Sequencing was performed on PBMCs from the stem cell graft donor, taken from the stem cell graft. CDR3 in amino acids: CASSANRGLNQPQHF. Written as DNA, the CDR3 is TGTGCCAGCAGCGCTAACAGGGGCCTGAATCAGCCCCAGCATTTT.